The 24 T cell receptor beta chains below were found in one sample sequenced in a study of identical twins. From the 5' RACE reads, TCRdb called clonotypes with MiXCR, one entry per CDR3 protein. The top ten hold around 0.4% of the sample, which has about 530,000 distinct CDR3 sequences, 15% seen once. The same sample was also studied in work on yellow fever vaccine responses in identical twins.

The sample was CD4+ T cells sorted from blood. These receptors all come from a woman aged 18-30 years in good health.

This clonotype was seen more than once but under ten times. This chain connects TRBV5-1 to TRBJ1-4; maybe TRBD1 (5 bases). V shed 2 bases and J shed 3 bases, with 11 bases lying between them. The CDR3 is 15 residues long. The germline V gene has CDR1 SGHRS and CDR2 YFSETQ. The CDR3 sequence: CASSLSSGSNEKLFF. For the CDR3, the DNA is TGCGCCAGCAGCTTATCGTCAGGGTCTAATGAAAAACTGTTTTTT.

As DNA, the CDR3 is TGTGCCAGCAGTCCAGGGTTACGGTCCTACGAGCAGTACGTC. The encoded protein is CASSPGLRSYEQYV. This sequence joins TRBV28 and TRBJ2-7; D might be TRBD1 (5 bases). This CDR3 is 14 amino acids long. The V gene lost 5 bases and the J gene lost 1 base, with 12 bases spanning the gap. Germline V gives CDR1 MDHEN, CDR2 SYDVKM.

This clonotype has a count of ten or more. V is TRBV3-1 and J is TRBJ2-2; TRBD2 agrees at 8 bases. CDR1 is LGHDT and CDR2 is YNNKEL in the germline V gene (reference sequence). The trim removed 1 base at V and 6 bases at J, leaving 4 bases unmatched. CDR3 length equals 15 residues. The CDR3 nucleotides are TGTGCCAGCAGCCAAGTAGCGGGAAGGTCCGGGGAGCTGTTTTTT. Amino acids: CASSQVAGRSGELFF.

The chain combines TRBV20-1 with TRBJ2-3, with D tentatively TRBD2 (6 bases). V was trimmed by 5 bases and J by 2 bases, leaving 8 bases between them. Germline V gives CDR1 DFQATT, CDR2 SNEGSKA (reference sequence). The CDR3 is 12 amino acids. CDR3 sequence: CSAERATDTQYF. The CDR3 region has the DNA TGCAGTGCTGAGCGGGCCACAGATACGCAGTATTTT.

This clonotype turned up a few times. This sequence joins TRBV28 and TRBJ1-2, with a weak D call TRBD1 (5 bases). This CDR3 has 15 residues. CDR1 MDHEN and CDR2 SYDVKM come from the germline V gene. Trimming removed 2 bases from V and 10 bases from J, with 20 bases in between. This CDR3 reads CASSLERTSKSDYTF. The CDR3 DNA reads as TGTGCCAGCAGTTTAGAGAGGACATCCAAGTCAGACTACACCTTC.

A few counts support this clonotype. This chain connects TRBV28 to TRBJ2-5, with D maybe TRBD2 (6 bases). This CDR3 is built from 18 residues. Trimming cost V 4 bases and J 2 bases, with 23 bases left between them. Germline V gene lookup returns CDR1 MDHEN and CDR2 SYDVKM. The CDR3 spells CASSSSWGRWGGQETQYF. CDR3 nucleotides: TGTGCCAGCAGTTCCTCGTGGGGCCGTTGGGGAGGTCAAGAGACCCAGTACTTC.

This clonotype was picked up a small number of times. The rearrangement links TRBV12-3 or TRBV12-4 to TRBJ2-1, with D unresolved. V was clipped by 6 bases and J by 10 bases, with 16 bases between them. The CDR3 extends over 13 amino acids. The CDR3 spells CASSLTSLREQFF. CDR3 coding DNA: TGTGCCAGCAGCCTCACATCACTAAGGGAGCAGTTCTTC.

The chain is built from TRBV20-1 and TRBJ1-1; 7 nucleotides match TRBD1. CDR1 is DFQATT and CDR2 is SNEGSKA in the germline V gene (reference sequence). After removal of 1 base from V and 1 base from J, the junction contained 6 bases not matched to a gene. The CDR3 is made up of 15 amino acids. Here the CDR3 reads CSARGGTDQNTEAFF. In DNA, the CDR3 is TGCAGTGCTAGAGGGGGGACAGACCAGAACACTGAAGCTTTCTTT.

V is TRBV6-1 and J is TRBJ2-7, with D possibly being TRBD1 (6 bases). Trimming cost V 10 bases and J 2 bases, with 12 bases left between them. Germline lookup yields CDR1 MNHNS and CDR2 SASEGT. This CDR3 comprises 12 residues. CDR3 sequence (DNA): TGTGCCACCACGGACAGTACCTACGAGCAGTACTTC. As protein: CATTDSTYEQYF.

The rearrangement joins TRBV29-1 to TRBJ1-2; 9 bases align to TRBD1. Germline CDR1 is SQVTM and CDR2 is ANQGSEA. Losses at the gene ends were 3 bases for V and 4 bases for J; bases not matched to a gene: 6. This CDR3 contains 14 residues. The CDR3 DNA reads as TGCAGCGTTGAGTTTGCGGGACAGGGCTATGGCTACACCTTC. It is translated as CSVEFAGQGYGYTF.

The J gene is TRBJ2-7, the V gene TRBV5-1; 9 bases are a match to TRBD2. The CDR3 loop spans 15 amino acids. Germline trimming cut 5 bases from V and 2 bases from J; bases unmatched to any gene: 8. CDR1 and CDR2 from the germline V gene are SGHRS and YFSETQ. The CDR3 nucleotides are TGCGCCAGCAGATCCGGGACTAGCTTTCCCTACGAGCAGTACTTC. The encoded protein is CASRSGTSFPYEQYF.

This clonotype has a handful of counts. This chain links TRBV20-1 with TRBJ1-5; the D gene is possibly TRBD1 (5 bases). Trimming shortened V by 4 bases and J by 7 bases, and 11 bases separated the two germline ends. The CDR3 length is 12 residues. Germline values: CDR1 DFQATT, CDR2 SNEGSKA (reference sequence). CDR3 sequence: CSATLGGQPQHF. In DNA, the CDR3 is TGCAGTGCTACCTTGGGGGGACAGCCCCAGCATTTT.

The CDR3 protein is CASSAVGPTSYEQYF. CDR3 coding DNA: TGTGCCAGCAGCGCGGTGGGTCCTACCTCCTACGAGCAGTACTTC. This chain uses TRBV7-9 with TRBJ2-7, with no clear D. Germline CDR1 and CDR2: SEHNR and FQNEAQ (reference sequence). The CDR3 has 15 amino acids. The V gene lost 5 bases and the J gene lost 0 bases, with 14 bases spanning the gap.

The chain combines TRBV4-1 with TRBJ1-5, with D uncertain. The germline gives CDR1 MGHRA, CDR2 YSYEKL. The V and J ends lost 0 bases and 1 base respectively, with 7 bases between them. CDR3 length: 15 residues. The CDR3 is CASSQEVMSNQPQHF. The CDR3, as DNA: TGCGCCAGCAGCCAAGAAGTGATGAGCAATCAGCCCCAGCATTTT.

The CDR3 region is CASTLLPGQGFNYGYTF. The CDR3 nucleotides read TGTGCCAGCACCTTACTTCCAGGACAGGGTTTTAACTATGGCTACACCTTC. This chain connects TRBV6-5 to TRBJ1-2, with 8 positions matching TRBD1. The ends lost 7 bases at V and 1 base at J; junction bases unmatched: 14. The V gene's germline CDR1 is MNHEY and CDR2 SVGAGI. CDR3 size: 17 residues.

CDR3 residues: CASSPAGEQYV. DNA of the CDR3: TGTGCCAGCAGCCCAGCCGGCGAGCAGTACGTC. The genes are TRBV4-2 and TRBJ2-7; no reliable D call. The CDR3 spans 11 residues. Trimming stripped 4 bases from V and 6 bases from J, with 7 bases between. Germline V gene lookup returns CDR1 LGHNA and CDR2 YNFKEQ.

This clonotype was detected a few times. The chain joins TRBV11-3 to TRBJ1-3; 7 bases match TRBD1. Trimming removed 5 bases from V and 2 bases from J; junction bases left unmatched: 3. Germline V gene sequence: CDR1 SGHNT, CDR2 YENEEA. The CDR3 covers 14 residues. DNA of the CDR3: TGTGCCAGCAGCACGGGACAGCCTGGAAACACCATATATTTT. The encoded protein is CASSTGQPGNTIYF.

The chain uses TRBV12-3 or TRBV12-4 and TRBJ2-2; 14 nucleotides align to TRBD2. The CDR3 length is 18 residues. In DNA, the CDR3 is TGTACCTGCTGTTTTTATGGGAGGGGACTAGCGGGGGCAATGGAGCTGTTTTTT. Amino acids: CTCCFYGRGLAGAMELFF.

This clonotype was recorded a few times. V is TRBV3-1 and J is TRBJ2-7; TRBD2 is a possible D gene (6 bases). This CDR3 comprises 17 residues. The V end lost 0 bases, the J end lost 0 bases, and 15 bases lay between the germline ends. Germline assignment: CDR1 LGHDT and CDR2 YNNKEL (reference sequence). The CDR3 loop reads CASSQEDFQRASYEQYF. CDR3 in DNA: TGTGCCAGCAGCCAAGAGGACTTCCAGCGGGCCTCCTACGAGCAGTACTTC.

The V call is TRBV2, the J call TRBJ2-1, with 12 bases matching TRBD2. CDR1 and CDR2 (germline): SNHLY, FYNNEI. Trimming cost V 6 bases and J 3 bases; bases outside gene matches: 3. CDR3 size: 15 residues. The CDR3 DNA reads TGTGCCAGCAGGGAGACTAGCGGGAGCTACAATGAGCAGTTCTTC. Translating gives CASRETSGSYNEQFF. The complete variable domain, with remaining parts taken from reference TRBV2 and TRBJ2-1, reads EPEVTQTPSHQVTQMGQEVILRCVPISNHLYFYWYRQILGQKVEFLVSFYNNEISEKSEIFDDQFSVERPDGSNFTLKIRSTKLEDSAMYFCASRETSGSYNEQFFGPGTRLTVL.

This clonotype was detected ten times or more. At one of its ends the junction is not consistent with the germline gene, which may arise from a read error. The chain recombines TRBV3-1 with TRBJ2-1, with a tentative D call TRBD1 (5 bases). Germline values: CDR1 LGHDT, CDR2 YNNKEL (reference sequence). The CDR3 spans 15 residues. The CDR3 DNA is TGCGCCAGCAGCCAGGGATCAAGCTCCTACAATGAGCAGTTCTTC. It encodes CASSQGSSSYNEQFF.

The rearrangement links TRBV5-1 to TRBJ2-5; D is possibly TRBD1 or TRBD2 (5 bases each). Germline V gene lookup returns CDR1 SGHRS and CDR2 YFSETQ. The CDR3 runs 15 residues. V lost 0 bases and J lost 5, with 14 bases in between. This CDR3 reads CASSLDGKWGETQYF. The CDR3 region has the DNA TGCGCCAGCAGCTTGGATGGGAAATGGGGGGAGACCCAGTACTTC. The whole variable domain, filled in from reference TRBV5-1 and TRBJ2-5, reads KAGVTQTPRYLIKTRGQQVTLSCSPISGHRSVSWYQQTPGQGLQFLFEYFSETQRNKGNFPGRFSGRQFSNSRSEMNVSTLELGDSALYLCASSLDGKWGETQYFGPGTRLLVL.

This clonotype was counted between two and nine times. J is TRBJ2-1 and V is TRBV7-6, with a possible D match to TRBD2 (6 bases). Germline V CDR1 and CDR2: SGHVS, FNYEAQ. The CDR3 is 16 residues long. Trimming shortened V by 5 bases and J by 1 base, and 15 bases separated the two germline ends. In DNA, the CDR3 is TGTGCCAGCAGCCGAAGACCTAGCGATTCCTACAATGAGCAGTTCTTC. It specifies CASSRRPSDSYNEQFF.

This clonotype has only one observation. The chain links TRBV7-2 to TRBJ2-7; TRBD2 agrees at 11 bases. Germline assignment: CDR1 SGHTA and CDR2 FQGNSA. The CDR3 has 14 amino acids. The V and J ends lost 3 bases and 4 bases, in that order; junction bases with no gene match: 2. CDR3 loop: CASSLPSGRYEQYF. CDR3 coding DNA: TGTGCCAGCAGCTTGCCTAGCGGGAGGTACGAGCAGTACTTC. The full variable domain, completed using reference TRBV7-2 and TRBJ2-7, is GAGVSQSPSNKVTEKGKDVELRCDPISGHTALYWYRQSLGQGLEFLIYFQGNSAPDKSGLPSDRFSAERTGGSVSTLTIQRTQQEDSAVYLCASSLPSGRYEQYFGPGTRLTVT.